This paragraph covers one T cell receptor (beta chain) sequence. Antigen unknown. This record belongs to a study of blood T cells in healthy people across ages. Total RNA was isolated from each sample in quantities of at least 6 micrograms. The germline gives CDR1 SNHLY, CDR2 FYNNEI. There are 15 residues in the CDR3. A J-beta primer mix and a sample-barcoded 5' primer were used in a second PCR of roughly 7 to 12 cycles. TCRdb re-analysed the 5' RACE reads in MiXCR, keeping a single row per CDR3 protein. Among 700,000 to 850,000 distinct CDR3 sequences listed, roughly 50% were seen once. Overall study findings and caveats: The fall in TCR beta diversity per million T cells was roughly linear with age. TCR beta diversity correlated strongly with naive T cell percentage.

The receptor comes from a man older than 75 in good health. The gene calls are TRBV2 and TRBJ2-4; the D gene is possibly TRBD1 (6 bases). The assigned J gene may be wrong: the sequence end matches TRBJ2-7 better. Sequencing was done on a sample of blood. Written as DNA, the CDR3 is TGTGCCAGCACCGAAAGATACAGGGTGGATTACGAGCAGTACTTC. Translating it yields CASTERYRVDYEQYF.